The clone carrying this TCR beta chain appeared many times. Its target is not known. Per the germline V gene, CDR1 is MNHNS and CDR2 is SASEGT. V was pared by 7 bases and J by 3 bases, with 10 bases between. The CDR3 spans 13 residues. Amplification from RNA transcripts yielded the TCR beta CDR3 regions. The library came from an HTBI-primed first-round RT-PCR and a second-round multiplex PCR. In TCRdb, the multiplex PCR reads were re-called with MiXCR into one record per CDR3 protein. The table has 220,000 or so distinct CDR3 sequences, about 22% seen once. The study enrolled ophthalmopathy donors with moderate-to-severe activity, CAS ≥3, NOSPECS ≥4 and duration under 3 months. This sample is part of a study of Graves' ophthalmopathy and Graves' hyperthyroidism. General observations from the study: Blood also contained most of the expanded thyroid clonotypes above 0.001 frequency. Researchers report that a 13-signature model separated ophthalmopathy from stable hyperthyroidism, posting around 90% sensitivity and about 80% specificity.

The sequenced sample consisted of peripheral blood. The TCR was taken from a woman between 50 and 59 years old with Graves' ophthalmopathy. The rearrangement joins TRBV6-1 to TRBJ1-5; D not resolved. CDR3 loop: CASKRRNNQPQHF. CDR3 DNA sequence: TGTGCCAGCAAAAGACGGAACAATCAGCCCCAGCATTTT.